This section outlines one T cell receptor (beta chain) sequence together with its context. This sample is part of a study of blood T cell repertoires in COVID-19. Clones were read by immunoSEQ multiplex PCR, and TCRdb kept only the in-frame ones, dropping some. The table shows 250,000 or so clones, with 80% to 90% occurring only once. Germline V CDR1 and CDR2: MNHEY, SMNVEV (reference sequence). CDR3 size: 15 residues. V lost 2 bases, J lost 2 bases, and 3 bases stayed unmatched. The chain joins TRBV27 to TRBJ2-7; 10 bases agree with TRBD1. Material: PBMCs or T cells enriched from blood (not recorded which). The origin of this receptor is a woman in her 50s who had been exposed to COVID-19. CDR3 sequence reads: CASSLVGQGAYEQYF. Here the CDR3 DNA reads TGTGCCAGCAGTTTAGTCGGACAGGGGGCCTACGAGCAGTACTTC.